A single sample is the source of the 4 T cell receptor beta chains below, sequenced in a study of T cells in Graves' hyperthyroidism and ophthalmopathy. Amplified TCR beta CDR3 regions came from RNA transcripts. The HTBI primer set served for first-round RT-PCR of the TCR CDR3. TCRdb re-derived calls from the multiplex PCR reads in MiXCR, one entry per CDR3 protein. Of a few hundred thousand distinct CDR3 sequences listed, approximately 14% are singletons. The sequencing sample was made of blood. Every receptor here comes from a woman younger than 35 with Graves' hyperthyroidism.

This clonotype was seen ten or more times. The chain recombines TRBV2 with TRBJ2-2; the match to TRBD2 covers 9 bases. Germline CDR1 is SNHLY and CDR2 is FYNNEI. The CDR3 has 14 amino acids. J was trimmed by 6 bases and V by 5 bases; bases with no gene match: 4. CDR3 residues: CASSSRLAAGELFF. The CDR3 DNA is TGTGCCAGCAGTTCGCGACTAGCGGCCGGGGAGCTGTTTTTT. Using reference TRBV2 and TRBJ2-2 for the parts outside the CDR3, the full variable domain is EPEVTQTPSHQVTQMGQEVILRCVPISNHLYFYWYRQILGQKVEFLVSFYNNEISEKSEIFDDQFSVERPDGSNFTLKIRSTKLEDSAMYFCASSSRLAAGELFFGEGSRLTVL.

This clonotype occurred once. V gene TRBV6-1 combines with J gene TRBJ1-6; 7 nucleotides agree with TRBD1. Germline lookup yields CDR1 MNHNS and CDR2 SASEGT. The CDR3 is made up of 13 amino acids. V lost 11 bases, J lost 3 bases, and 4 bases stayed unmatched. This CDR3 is CAGRDSYNSPLHF. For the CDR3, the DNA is TGTGCCGGCCGGGACAGCTATAATTCACCCCTCCACTTT.

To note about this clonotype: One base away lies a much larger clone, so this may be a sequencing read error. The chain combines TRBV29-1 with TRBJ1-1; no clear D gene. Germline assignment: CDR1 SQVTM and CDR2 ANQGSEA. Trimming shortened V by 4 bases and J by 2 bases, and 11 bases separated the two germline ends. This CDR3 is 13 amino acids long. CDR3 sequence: CSVGSPNNTEAFF. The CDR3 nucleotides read TGCAGCGTTGGGTCACCGAATAACACTGAAGCTTTCTTT.

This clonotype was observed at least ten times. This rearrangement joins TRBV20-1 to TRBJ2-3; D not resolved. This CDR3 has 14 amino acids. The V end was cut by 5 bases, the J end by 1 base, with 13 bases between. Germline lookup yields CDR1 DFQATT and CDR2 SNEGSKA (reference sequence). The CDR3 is CSAPDVAGTDTQYF. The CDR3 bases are TGCAGTGCTCCGGATGTGGCGGGCACAGATACGCAGTATTTT.